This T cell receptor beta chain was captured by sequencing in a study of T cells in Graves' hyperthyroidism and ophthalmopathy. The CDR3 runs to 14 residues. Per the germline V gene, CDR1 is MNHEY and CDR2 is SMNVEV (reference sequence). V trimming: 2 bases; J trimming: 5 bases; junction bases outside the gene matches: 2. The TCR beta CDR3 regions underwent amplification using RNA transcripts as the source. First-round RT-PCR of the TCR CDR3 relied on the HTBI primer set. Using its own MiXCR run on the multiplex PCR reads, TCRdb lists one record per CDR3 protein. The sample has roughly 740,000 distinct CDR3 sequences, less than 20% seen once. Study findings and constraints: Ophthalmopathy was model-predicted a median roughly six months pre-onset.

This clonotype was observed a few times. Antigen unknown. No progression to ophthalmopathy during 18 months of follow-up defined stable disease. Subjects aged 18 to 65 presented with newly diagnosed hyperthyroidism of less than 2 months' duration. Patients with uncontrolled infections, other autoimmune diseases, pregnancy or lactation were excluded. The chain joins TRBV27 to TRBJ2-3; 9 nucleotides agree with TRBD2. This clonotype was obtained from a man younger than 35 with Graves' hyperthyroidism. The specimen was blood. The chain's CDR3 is CASSLELAGDTQYF. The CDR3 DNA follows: TGTGCCAGCAGTTTAGAACTAGCGGGAGATACGCAGTATTTT.